This entry concerns a single TCR beta chain. Its specific antigen is unknown. No base quality values were provided; no much bigger clone lies one nucleotide off. The data are from a study of shared clonotypes between healthy human individuals (TCRdb year 2020). About the study as a whole: A few men and two women, aged 18 to 49 years, made up the cohort. For each donor, CD4 naive and CD4 memory were each run on three plates, CD8 naive on two plates, and CD8 memory on one plate. The study deeply sequenced blood TCR repertoires of about 5 healthy adults to estimate repertoire size and the extent of clonotype sharing between individuals. To increase sequencing depth and limit assay-specific biases, different laboratories used diverse techniques to prepare libraries and sequence TCR repertoires. Leukapheresis yielded between about 0.85 and 9.5 billion PBMCs per donor. The research as a whole found: The small number of donors limited the genetic and exposure-history diversity represented. Sharing across a few donors was observed for around 5% of naive CD4, 3% to 3.5% of naive CD8, roughly 2.3% of memory CD4, and about 0.4% of memory CD8 clonotypes. Incomplete sequencing was indicated by rarefaction of sorted-subset datasets, despite the large sequencing depth. Higher generation probabilities were observed for clonotypes shared by all four sorted-subset donors than for non-shared clonotypes. Pairwise subsampling indicated that sequencing depth was expected to affect the degree of clonotype sharing among donors. Naive subsets generally had larger estimated clonotype richness than memory subsets did. Sampling was restricted to blood, and TCR repertoires in tissues likely differ from the TCR repertoires found in blood.

The donors were healthy, HIV-negative adults with no recently reported acute infections or vaccinations. Every donor was a Caucasian adult residing in Nashville, Tennessee, USA. CD4+ T cells were enriched by magnetic negative selection; naive cells were then positively selected on CD45RA, and the negative fraction formed the memory subset. After blood collection by leukapheresis, PBMCs were isolated using Ficoll-Histopaque density gradient centrifugation and then cryopreserved in the vapor phase of liquid nitrogen. Analytical flow cytometry was used to check the purity and quantity of every magnetically sorted T cell population. Genomic DNA was isolated from every sorted fraction and measured by UV absorbance on a Nanodrop 2000c. The CDR3, cysteine through phenylalanine, is 13 amino acids long. Only the CDR3 DNA stays, 39 bases, in frame from base 1. At the junction V is shortened by 5 bases and J by 5 bases, with 13 bases in between. The germline V gene supplies CDR1 SGHTA and CDR2 FQGNSA.

TCR CDR3 regions were amplified from genomic DNA by multiplex PCR using the deep immunoSEQ assay. Genomic DNA extracted from each cell subset was distributed evenly over all wells of several immunoSEQ 96-well plates, and each plate served as one replicate. For sorted subsets, approximately 200 ng of genomic DNA, equivalent to 25,000 to 35,000 T cell genomes, went into each replicate PCR. Purified libraries were quantified with a Qubit 3.0 fluorometer, sized on a Bioanalyzer 2100, and re-quantified with the KAPA Library Quantification kit. Each immunoSEQ 96-well plate was sequenced on its own single-read 150-cycle Illumina NextSeq 550 flow cell. The paper's data handling went like this. Because only junctional sequences without quality scores were contained in the immunoSEQ output, filtering matching that applied to full-length reads could not be performed. Sequences were annotated with PyIR, a Python wrapper for IgBLAST v1.9, and V/J genes and CDR3 were assigned using IMGT germline references. Reads were removed for weak V/J assignments (E-value above 1e-6), missing CDR3, stop codons, out-of-frame junctions, or ambiguous translated residues. V3J clonotypes were defined as sequences sharing an identical inferred V gene, J gene, and CDR3 amino acid sequence. Percentage overlap between repertoires was computed as shared unique clonotypes divided by the size of the smaller repertoire. Three approaches were used to assess repertoire richness: RTK rarefaction, the Chao1 estimator, and Recon v2.1 estimates of unobserved clonotypes. Generation probabilities were computed with OLGA for all TCRbeta clonotypes obtained by the gDNA method from several donors. What TCRdb holds here is the immuneACCESS table cut down to in-frame rearrangements. Part of the clones is not present; checked against another copy, under half of the missing clones reflect an unresolved V gene, and the others are unexplained. D and trimming were read from the DNA, whereas the V and J calls and clone size are those reported in that table. In this sample the table shows about 2.3 million clones, roughly 90% of which occur a single time. The ten largest clones add up to roughly 0.34% of the sample.

The clonotype comes from a man in his late teens or twenties in good health. Some clones in this sample may be carry-over from other donors' samples. The specimen was naive CD4+ T cells from PBMCs. Sample cell subset or site, as interpreted from the label and publication: CD45RA+ positively selected. This chain is built from TRBV7-2 and TRBJ2-7; the D segment could be TRBD2, given 5 matching bases. In nucleotides, the sequence is TGTGCCAGCAGCCCCGGACTGCCCCACGAGCAGTACTTC. Its amino acids are CASSPGLPHEQYF.